This T cell receptor beta chain was sequenced during a study of blood T cell repertoires in COVID-19. Whole-study context: Collection of acute and convalescent COVID-19 samples took place in the United States, Italy and Spain. In each case, the material was cDNA or gDNA derived from T cells, B-cell-depleted T cells, or PBMCs.

Across about two dozen US areas, participants ranged in age from about 18 to 90 years. Trimming took off 3 bases at V and 5 bases at J, with 19 bases between the two ends. Germline assignment: CDR1 LGHDT and CDR2 YNNKEL (reference sequence). The length of the CDR3 is 16 residues. In the authors' methods: Using reference gene primer amplification, nucleated cell counts were estimated. The method was immunoSEQ multiplex PCR; TCRdb's version includes in-frame clones alone and lacks a portion of them. V and J calls and clone size are those listed in that table; D and trimming were worked out from the DNA. The sample has 200,000 to 250,000 clones, more than 85% seen once.

V gene TRBV3-1 (or the pseudogene TRBV3-2) combines with J gene TRBJ1-2; possibly TRBD1 for D (5 bases). Sequencing input: PBMCs or T cells enriched from blood (not recorded which). This TCR was recovered from a woman aged 25 to 39 who had recovered from COVID-19. This CDR3 is CASSHRGFGILYGYTF. CDR3 DNA: TGTGCCAGCAGCCACCGGGGGTTTGGGATACTTTATGGCTACACCTTC.